This T cell receptor beta chain was captured in a study of T-cell reconstitution after alpha-beta-depleted transplantation in children. This clonotype was found many times. The library targeted TCRbeta and was prepared with unique molecular identifiers. MiXCR, applied by TCRdb to the PCR reads, yields one record per CDR3 protein. This repertoire shows over 150,000 distinct CDR3 sequences, approximately 15% found once; its top ten account for roughly an eighth. The sequence was obtained from a human donor who donated a stem cell graft to a child with acute lymphoblastic leukemia. The specimen comprised PBMCs from the stem cell graft donor, sampled from the stem cell graft.

The CDR3 reads CASSLSHIYEQYF. CDR3 coding DNA: TGTGCCAGCAGTTTATCCCACATCTACGAGCAGTACTTC. The chain recombines TRBV28 with TRBJ2-7, with D unresolved. Trimming took 1 base from V and 3 from J, leaving 7 bases between them. CDR3 length: 13 residues. Per germline, CDR1 MDHEN and CDR2 SYDVKM.